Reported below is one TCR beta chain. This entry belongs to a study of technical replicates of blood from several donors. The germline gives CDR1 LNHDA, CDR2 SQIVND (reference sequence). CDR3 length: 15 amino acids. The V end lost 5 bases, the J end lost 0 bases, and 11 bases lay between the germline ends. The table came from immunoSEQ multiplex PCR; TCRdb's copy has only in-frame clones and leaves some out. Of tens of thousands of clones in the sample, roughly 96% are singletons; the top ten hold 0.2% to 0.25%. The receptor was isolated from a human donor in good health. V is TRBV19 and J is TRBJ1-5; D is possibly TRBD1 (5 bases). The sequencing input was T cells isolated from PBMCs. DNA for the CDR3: TGTGCCAGTAGTTACGACAGAAATAGCAATCAGCCCCAGCATTTT. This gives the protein CASSYDRNSNQPQHF.